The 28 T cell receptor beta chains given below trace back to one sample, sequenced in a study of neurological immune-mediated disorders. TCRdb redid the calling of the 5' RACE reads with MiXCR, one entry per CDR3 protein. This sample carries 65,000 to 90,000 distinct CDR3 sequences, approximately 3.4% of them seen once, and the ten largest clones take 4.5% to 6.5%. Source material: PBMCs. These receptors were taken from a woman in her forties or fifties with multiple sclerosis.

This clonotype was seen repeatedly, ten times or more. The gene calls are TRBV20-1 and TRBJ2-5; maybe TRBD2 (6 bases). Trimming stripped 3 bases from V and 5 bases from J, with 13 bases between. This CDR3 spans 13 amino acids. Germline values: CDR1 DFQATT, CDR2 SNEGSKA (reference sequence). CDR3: CSASRERRETQYF. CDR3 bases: TGCAGTGCTAGTCGGGAGAGGCGGGAGACCCAGTACTTC.

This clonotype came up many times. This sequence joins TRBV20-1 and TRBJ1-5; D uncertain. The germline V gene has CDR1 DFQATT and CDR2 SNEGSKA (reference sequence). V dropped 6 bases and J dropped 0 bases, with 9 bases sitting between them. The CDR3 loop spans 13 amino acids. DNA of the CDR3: TGCAGTGCCAGGACGGATAGCAATCAGCCCCAGCATTTT. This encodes CSARTDSNQPQHF.

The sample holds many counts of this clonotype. The CDR3 nucleotides are TGTGCCAGCAGGCCGAGGGGGGCCACTGAAGCTTTCTTT. It is translated as CASRPRGATEAFF. The chain has TRBV7-2 and TRBJ1-1, with a tentative D call TRBD1 (6 bases). V dropped 6 bases and J dropped 4 bases, with 12 bases sitting between them. The CDR3 contains 13 residues. Germline V CDR1 and CDR2: SGHTA, FQGNSA. Combining the CDR3 with reference TRBV7-2 and TRBJ1-1 gives the whole variable domain GAGVSQSPSNKVTEKGKDVELRCDPISGHTALYWYRQSLGQGLEFLIYFQGNSAPDKSGLPSDRFSAERTGGSVSTLTIQRTQQEDSAVYLCASRPRGATEAFFGQGTRLTVV.

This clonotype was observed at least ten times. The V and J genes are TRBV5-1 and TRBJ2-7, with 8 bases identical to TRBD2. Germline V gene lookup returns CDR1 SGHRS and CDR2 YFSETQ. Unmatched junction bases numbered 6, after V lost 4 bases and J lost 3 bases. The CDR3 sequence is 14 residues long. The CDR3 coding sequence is TGCGCCAGCAGCCGGGAGGGGAGGGTCTACGAGCAGTACTTC. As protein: CASSREGRVYEQYF.

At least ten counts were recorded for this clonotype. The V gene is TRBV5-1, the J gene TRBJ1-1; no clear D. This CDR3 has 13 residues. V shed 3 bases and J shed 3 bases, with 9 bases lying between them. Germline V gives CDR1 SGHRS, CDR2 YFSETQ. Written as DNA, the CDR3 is TGCGCCAGCAGCTGGATGTCCTACACTGAAGCTTTCTTT. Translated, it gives CASSWMSYTEAFF.

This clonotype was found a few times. The CDR3 loop is CSDSPTFQETQYF. The CDR3 DNA follows: TGCAGTGATAGTCCCACGTTCCAAGAGACCCAGTACTTC. The V and J genes are TRBV20-1 and TRBJ2-5; D gene unclear. This CDR3 has 13 amino acids. The germline gives CDR1 DFQATT, CDR2 SNEGSKA (reference sequence). The V and J ends lost 7 bases and 1 base respectively, with 13 bases between them.

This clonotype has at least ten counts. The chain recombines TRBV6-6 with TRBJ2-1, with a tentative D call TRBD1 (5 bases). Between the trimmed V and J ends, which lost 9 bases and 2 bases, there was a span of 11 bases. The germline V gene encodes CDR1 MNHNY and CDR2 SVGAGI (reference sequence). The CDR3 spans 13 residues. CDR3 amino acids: CASDSPTYNEQFF. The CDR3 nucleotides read TGTGCCAGTGACAGCCCTACCTACAATGAGCAGTTCTTC.

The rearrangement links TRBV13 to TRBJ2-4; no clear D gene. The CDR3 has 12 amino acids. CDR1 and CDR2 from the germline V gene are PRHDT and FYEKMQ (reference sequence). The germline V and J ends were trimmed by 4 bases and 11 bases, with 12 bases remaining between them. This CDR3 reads CASSSPPDLQYF. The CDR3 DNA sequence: TGTGCCAGCAGCTCCCCTCCAGATCTTCAGTACTTC.

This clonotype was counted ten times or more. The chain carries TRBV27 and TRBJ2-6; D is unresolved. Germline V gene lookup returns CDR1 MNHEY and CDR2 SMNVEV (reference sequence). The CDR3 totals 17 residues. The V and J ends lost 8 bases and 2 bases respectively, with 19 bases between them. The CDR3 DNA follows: TGTGCCAGCTCGGGCTACCTCCCCCCAACTGGGGCCAACGTCCTGACTTTC. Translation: CASSGYLPPTGANVLTF.

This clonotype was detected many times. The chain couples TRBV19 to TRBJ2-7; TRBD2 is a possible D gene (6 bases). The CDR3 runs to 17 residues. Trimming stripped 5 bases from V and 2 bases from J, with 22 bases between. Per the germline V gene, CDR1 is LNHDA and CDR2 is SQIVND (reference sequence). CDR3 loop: CASSPTPSRGSTYEQYF. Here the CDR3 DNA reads TGTGCCAGTAGTCCGACACCGAGCCGGGGGTCTACCTACGAGCAGTACTTC.

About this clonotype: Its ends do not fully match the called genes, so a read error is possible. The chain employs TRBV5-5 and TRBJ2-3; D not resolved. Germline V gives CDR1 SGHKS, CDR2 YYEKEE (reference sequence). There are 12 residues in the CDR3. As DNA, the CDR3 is TGTGACAGCAGCACGAACAGAGATACGCAGTATTTT. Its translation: CDSSTNRDTQYF.

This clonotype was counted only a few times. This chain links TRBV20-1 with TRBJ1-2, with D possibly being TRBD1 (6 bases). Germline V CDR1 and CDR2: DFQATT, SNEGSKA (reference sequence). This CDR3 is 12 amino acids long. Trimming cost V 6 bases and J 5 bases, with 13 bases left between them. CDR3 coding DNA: TGCAGTGCGAGGGAAAGGGGGTATGGCTACACCTTC. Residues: CSARERGYGYTF.

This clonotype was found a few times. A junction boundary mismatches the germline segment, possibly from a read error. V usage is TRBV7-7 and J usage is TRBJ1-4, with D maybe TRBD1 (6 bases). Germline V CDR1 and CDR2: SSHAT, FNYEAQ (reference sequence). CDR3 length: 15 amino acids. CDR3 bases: TGTGCTAGCAGCTTAGCGTGGGGGGCTGGTGAAAAACTGTTTTTT. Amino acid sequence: CASSLAWGAGEKLFF.

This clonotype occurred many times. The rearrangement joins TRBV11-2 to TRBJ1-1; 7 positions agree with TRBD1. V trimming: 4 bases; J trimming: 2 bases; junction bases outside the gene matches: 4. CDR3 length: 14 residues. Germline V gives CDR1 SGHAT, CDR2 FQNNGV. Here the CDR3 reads CASSWGQTNTEAFF. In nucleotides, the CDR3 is TGTGCCAGCAGCTGGGGACAGACTAACACTGAAGCTTTCTTT.

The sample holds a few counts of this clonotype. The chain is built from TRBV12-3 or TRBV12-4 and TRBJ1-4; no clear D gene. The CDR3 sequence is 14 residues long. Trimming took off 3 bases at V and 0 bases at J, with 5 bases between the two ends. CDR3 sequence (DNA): TGTGCCAGCAGTTTTGACACAACTAATGAAAAACTGTTTTTT. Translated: CASSFDTTNEKLFF.

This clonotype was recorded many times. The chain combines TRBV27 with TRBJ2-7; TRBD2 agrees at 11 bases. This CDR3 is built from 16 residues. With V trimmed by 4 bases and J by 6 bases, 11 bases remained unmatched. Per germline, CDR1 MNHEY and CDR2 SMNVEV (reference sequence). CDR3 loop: CASSSSRLAGSLEQYF. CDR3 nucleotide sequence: TGTGCCAGCAGTTCCTCCCGACTAGCGGGAAGTCTCGAGCAGTACTTC.

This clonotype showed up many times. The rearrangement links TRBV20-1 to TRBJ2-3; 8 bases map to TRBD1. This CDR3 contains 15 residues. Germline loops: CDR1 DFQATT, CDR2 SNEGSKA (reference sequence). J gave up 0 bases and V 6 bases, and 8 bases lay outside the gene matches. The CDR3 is CSAETGETSTDTQYF. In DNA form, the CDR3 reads TGCAGTGCGGAGACAGGGGAAACTAGCACAGATACGCAGTATTTT.

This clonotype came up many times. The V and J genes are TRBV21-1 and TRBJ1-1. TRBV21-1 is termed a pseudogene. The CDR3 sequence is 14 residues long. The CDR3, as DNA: TGTGCCAGCAGCATACAAGAGAAGAACACTGAAGCTTTCTTT. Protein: CASSIQEKNTEAFF.

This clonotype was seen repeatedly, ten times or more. The CDR3 spells CASSPIAGNTGELFF. The CDR3, as DNA: TGTGCCAGCAGCCCTATAGCGGGAAACACCGGGGAGCTGTTTTTT. The chain joins TRBV14 to TRBJ2-2, with 8 positions matching TRBD2. Trimming cost V 4 bases and J 2 bases; bases outside gene matches: 3. This CDR3 comprises 15 residues. Per germline, CDR1 SGHDN and CDR2 FVKESK.

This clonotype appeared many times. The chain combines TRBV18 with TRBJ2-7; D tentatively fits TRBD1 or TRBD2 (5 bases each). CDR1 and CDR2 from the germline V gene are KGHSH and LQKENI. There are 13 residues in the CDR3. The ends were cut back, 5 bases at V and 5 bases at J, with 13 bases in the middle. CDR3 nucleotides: TGTGCCAGCTCAGTTGTCAGGGACCACGAGCAGTACTTC. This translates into CASSVVRDHEQYF.

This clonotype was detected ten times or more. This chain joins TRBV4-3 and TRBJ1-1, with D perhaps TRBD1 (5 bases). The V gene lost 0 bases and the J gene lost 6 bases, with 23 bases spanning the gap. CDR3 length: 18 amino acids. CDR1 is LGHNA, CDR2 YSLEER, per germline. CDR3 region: CASSQEPRAWVLGAEAFF. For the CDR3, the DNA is TGCGCCAGCAGCCAAGAGCCCAGGGCGTGGGTCCTAGGGGCTGAAGCTTTCTTT.

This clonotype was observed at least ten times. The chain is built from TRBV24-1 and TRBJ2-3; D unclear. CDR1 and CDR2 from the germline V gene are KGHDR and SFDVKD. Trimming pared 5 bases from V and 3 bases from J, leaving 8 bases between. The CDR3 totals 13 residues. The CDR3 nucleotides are TGTGCCACCAGTGTCGGCCCGACAGATACGCAGTATTTT. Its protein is CATSVGPTDTQYF.

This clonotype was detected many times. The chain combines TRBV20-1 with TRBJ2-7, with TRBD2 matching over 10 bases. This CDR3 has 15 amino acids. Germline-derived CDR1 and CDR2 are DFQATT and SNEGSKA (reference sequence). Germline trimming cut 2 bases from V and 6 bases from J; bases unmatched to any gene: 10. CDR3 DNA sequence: TGCAGTGCTAGAATGCTTAGCGGGAGGCCGGGCGAGCAGTACTTC. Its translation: CSARMLSGRPGEQYF.

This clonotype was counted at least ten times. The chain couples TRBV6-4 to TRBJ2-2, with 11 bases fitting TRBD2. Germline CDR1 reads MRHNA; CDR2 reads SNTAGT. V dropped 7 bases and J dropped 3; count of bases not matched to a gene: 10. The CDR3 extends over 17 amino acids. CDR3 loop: CASKETETSGDTGELFF. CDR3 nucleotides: TGTGCCAGCAAGGAGACGGAGACTAGCGGGGACACCGGGGAGCTGTTTTTT.

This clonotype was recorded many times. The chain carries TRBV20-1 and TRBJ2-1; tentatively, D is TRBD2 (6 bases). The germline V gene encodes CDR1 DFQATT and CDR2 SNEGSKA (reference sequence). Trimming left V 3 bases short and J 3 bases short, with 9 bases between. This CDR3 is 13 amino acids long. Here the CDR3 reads CSASGGRYNEQFF. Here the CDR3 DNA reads TGCAGTGCTAGCGGGGGTCGCTACAATGAGCAGTTCTTC.

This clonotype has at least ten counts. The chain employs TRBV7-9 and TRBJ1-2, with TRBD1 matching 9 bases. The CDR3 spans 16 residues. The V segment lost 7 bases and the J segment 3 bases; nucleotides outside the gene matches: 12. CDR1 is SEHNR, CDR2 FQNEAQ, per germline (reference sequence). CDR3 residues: CASTRRWDRDDYGYTF. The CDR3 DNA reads TGTGCCAGCACCAGAAGGTGGGACAGGGATGACTATGGCTACACCTTC.

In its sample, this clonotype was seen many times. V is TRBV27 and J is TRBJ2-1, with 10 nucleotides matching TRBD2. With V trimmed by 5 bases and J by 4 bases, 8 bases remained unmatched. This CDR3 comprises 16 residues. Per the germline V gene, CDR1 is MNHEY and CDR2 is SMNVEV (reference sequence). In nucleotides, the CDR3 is TGTGCCAGCAGTCGGATTTCTAGCGGGGGATACAATGAGCAGTTCTTC. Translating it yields CASSRISSGGYNEQFF.

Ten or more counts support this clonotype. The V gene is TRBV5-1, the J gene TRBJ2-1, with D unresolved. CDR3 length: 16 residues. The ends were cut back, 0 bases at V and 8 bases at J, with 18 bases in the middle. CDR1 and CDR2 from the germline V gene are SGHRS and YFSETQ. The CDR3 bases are TGCGCCAGCAGCTTGGTTGGGTCTGGGGAATGGCATGAGCAGTTCTTC. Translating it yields CASSLVGSGEWHEQFF. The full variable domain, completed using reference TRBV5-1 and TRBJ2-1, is KAGVTQTPRYLIKTRGQQVTLSCSPISGHRSVSWYQQTPGQGLQFLFEYFSETQRNKGNFPGRFSGRQFSNSRSEMNVSTLELGDSALYLCASSLVGSGEWHEQFFGPGTRLTVL.